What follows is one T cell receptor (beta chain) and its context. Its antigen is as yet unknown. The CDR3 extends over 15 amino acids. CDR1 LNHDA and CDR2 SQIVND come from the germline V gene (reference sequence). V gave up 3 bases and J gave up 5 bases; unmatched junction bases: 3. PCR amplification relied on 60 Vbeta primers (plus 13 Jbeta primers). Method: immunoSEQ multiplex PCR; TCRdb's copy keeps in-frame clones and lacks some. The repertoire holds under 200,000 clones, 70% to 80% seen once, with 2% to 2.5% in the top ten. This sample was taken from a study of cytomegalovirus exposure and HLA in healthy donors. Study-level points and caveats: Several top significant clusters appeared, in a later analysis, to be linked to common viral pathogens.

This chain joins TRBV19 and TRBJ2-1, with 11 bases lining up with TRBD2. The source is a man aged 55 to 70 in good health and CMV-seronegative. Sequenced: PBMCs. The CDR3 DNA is TGTGCCAGTAGTATTAGCGGGGGGGCCCACAATGAGCAGTTCTTC. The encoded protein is CASSISGGAHNEQFF.